A selection of T cell receptor beta chains follows, all from one sample in a study of blood T cell repertoires in COVID-19. Assay used: immunoSEQ multiplex PCR; TCRdb lists only in-frame clones, some missing. The data show 200,000 to 250,000 clones, around 89% seen once. The sequenced sample consisted of PBMCs or T cells enriched from blood (not recorded which). These receptor sequences come from a man aged 30 to 45 who had been exposed to COVID-19. Both conserved end residues are part of each CDR3. The D gene is left open where the match is weak. Clone size is stated in some rows and not others, as once, few, many or a class when expanded.

CDR3 protein,CDR3 DNA,D gene,clone size,J gene,V gene
CASSVTGYGELFF,TGTGCCAGCAGCGTTACAGGGTACGGGGAGCTGTTTTTT,NA,NA,TRBJ2-2,TRBV9
CASSQDKLYLNGDRDEKLFF,TGTGCCAGCAGCCAAGATAAGCTTTATCTCAATGGGGACAGGGATGAAAAACTGTTTTTT,TRBD1,NA,TRBJ1-4,TRBV3-1/TRBV3-2
CASSLRGLGTRLSPLHF,TGTGCCAGCAGCTTACGGGGTCTTGGGACAAGATTATCACCCCTCCACTTT,NA,few,TRBJ1-6,TRBV7-2
CASSPDRARPQHF,TGCGCCAGCAGCCCCGACAGGGCCCGGCCCCAGCATTTT,TRBD1,NA,TRBJ1-5,TRBV10-1
CASSPGTGSGYEQYF,TGTGCCAGCTCACCAGGGACAGGGTCCGGCTACGAGCAGTACTTC,TRBD1,NA,TRBJ2-7,TRBV18
CSMLTIPISGIVEAFF,TGTTCAATGCTTACTATCCCCATCTCGGGAATAGTTGAAGCTTTCTTT,NA,NA,TRBJ1-1,TRBV28
CATGASNQPQHF,TGTGCAACAGGGGCCAGCAATCAGCCCCAGCATTTT,TRBD1,NA,TRBJ1-5,TRBV18
CASSLAGGTNTGELFF,TGTGCCAGCAGCTTAGCGGGGGGGACGAACACCGGGGAGCTGTTTTTT,TRBD2,NA,TRBJ2-2,TRBV7-3
CASSQDRERPQHF,TGTGCCAGCAGTCAGGACAGGGAACGGCCCCAGCATTTT,TRBD1,NA,TRBJ1-5,TRBV12-3/TRBV12-4
CASSHYGTGDEQYF,TGCGCCAGCAGCCACTATGGGACAGGGGACGAGCAGTACTTC,TRBD1,NA,TRBJ2-7,TRBV4-1
CASSSGTPDEAFF,TGTGCCAGCTCATCCGGGACACCGGATGAAGCTTTCTTT,NA,NA,TRBJ1-1,TRBV18
CASSQERTPGSETQYF,TGTGCCAGCAGCCAAGAGAGGACCCCGGGAAGCGAGACCCAGTACTTC,NA,NA,TRBJ2-5,TRBV4-2
CASSRDREGTGELFF,TGTGCCAGCAGCAGGGACAGGGAAGGCACCGGGGAGCTGTTTTTT,TRBD1,NA,TRBJ2-2,TRBV2
CASSYSLAGANVLTF,TGTGCCAGCAGTTACTCCCTAGCTGGGGCCAACGTCCTGACTTTC,NA,NA,TRBJ2-6,TRBV6-6
CASSLAGFLYEQYF,TGTGCCAGCAGCTTAGCGGGCTTCCTCTACGAGCAGTACTTC,NA,NA,TRBJ2-7,TRBV7-2
CASSLALAGATDTQYF,TGCGCCAGCAGCTTGGCACTAGCGGGGGCCACAGATACGCAGTATTTT,TRBD2,once,TRBJ2-3,TRBV5-1
CASRGDRGGTEAFF,TGTGCCAGCAGAGGGGACAGGGGGGGCACTGAAGCTTTCTTT,TRBD1,once,TRBJ1-1,TRBV2
CASSLSDRVQETQYF,TGTGCCAGCAGCTTATCCGACAGGGTCCAAGAGACCCAGTACTTC,TRBD1,NA,TRBJ2-5,TRBV7-9
CASSGTLPHEQYF,TGTGCCAGCAGCGGGACTCTTCCGCACGAGCAGTACTTC,NA,NA,TRBJ2-7,TRBV7-2
CASSLGTGGNYGYTF,TGTGCCAGCAGCTTGGGAACAGGGGGAAACTATGGCTACACCTTC,TRBD1,NA,TRBJ1-2,TRBV5-4
CASSIYRGTTEAFF,TGTGCCAGTAGTATTTACAGGGGGACGACTGAAGCTTTCTTT,TRBD1,NA,TRBJ1-1,TRBV19
CASSQGSTLLGVEQYF,TGTGCCAGCAGCCAAGGTTCTACCCTCCTCGGGGTCGAGCAGTACTTC,NA,NA,TRBJ2-7,TRBV4-2
CASSSGFVIAGPDTQYF,TGTGCCAGCAGCTCCGGATTTGTGATAGCGGGGCCAGATACGCAGTATTTT,TRBD2,NA,TRBJ2-3,TRBV7-2
CASSRRGTHNEQFF,TGTGCCAGCAGCCGCCGCGGGACCCACAATGAGCAGTTCTTC,NA,NA,TRBJ2-1,TRBV7-2
CASQGAVTGELFF,TGTGCCAGCCAGGGGGCGGTCACCGGGGAGCTGTTTTTT,TRBD1,NA,TRBJ2-2,TRBV12-3/TRBV12-4
CSVGQGADTDTQYF,TGCAGCGTTGGACAGGGGGCCGACACAGATACGCAGTATTTT,TRBD1,NA,TRBJ2-3,TRBV29-1
CASSSLAGGQYNEQFF,TGTGCCAGCAGTTCACTAGCGGGGGGCCAGTACAATGAGCAGTTCTTC,TRBD2,NA,TRBJ2-1,TRBV7-9
CASSAKEVVSYEQYF,TGTGCCAGCAGCGCAAAAGAGGTAGTTTCCTACGAGCAGTACTTC,NA,few,TRBJ2-7,TRBV5-6
CAISESGNSGPSEKLFF,TGTGCCATCAGTGAGTCGGGTAACTCAGGCCCGAGTGAAAAACTGTTTTTT,NA,NA,TRBJ1-4,TRBV10-3